The text below deals with one T cell receptor beta chain. The antigen remains unidentified. The sample is drawn from a study of shared clonotypes between healthy human individuals. Findings and limits, study-wide: Clonotype sharing among donors likely depends on sequencing depth. Rarefaction showed sorted-subset sequencing was incomplete despite large depth.

Authors' data handling: Filtering differed because ImmunoSEQ produced junction-only sequences that carried no quality scores. Assay used: immunoSEQ multiplex PCR; TCRdb lists only in-frame clones, some missing. V, J and clone size are those of that table, while D and trimming were read from the DNA. Among over 1.4 million clones listed, about 96% were seen once. Splitting the CD4+ cells yielded a CD45RA+ naive subset and a CD45RA-negative memory subset. This CDR3 is built from 19 residues. V shed 7 bases and J 0 bases; nucleotides not matched to a gene: 19. CDR1 SQVTM and CDR2 ANQGSEA come from the germline V gene.

Sequencing used naive CD4+ T cells sorted from blood. Specified subset: CD45RA+ positively selected. This sequence joins TRBV29-1 and TRBJ2-1, with TRBD2 matching 9 bases. The TCR originated in a man in his thirties or forties in good health. CDR3 in amino acids: CSARVPSNGLARSYNEQFF. CDR3 in DNA: TGCAGCGCAAGAGTTCCAAGTAACGGACTAGCGCGCTCCTACAATGAGCAGTTCTTC.